Below, 5 T cell receptor beta chains from the same sample are listed, as sequenced in a study of blood T cell repertoires in COVID-19. Profiling relied on immunoSEQ multiplex PCR, and the TCRdb table lists in-frame clones only, not all of them. The sample has some 220,000 clones; approximately 85% are singletons. Sequencing was carried out using peripheral blood. Receptors were obtained from a woman aged 70-85 years with COVID-19, enrolled during active disease.

The rearrangement uses TRBV7-2 and TRBJ2-3, with 8 nucleotides matching TRBD2. J gave up 9 bases and V 2 bases, and 10 bases lay outside the gene matches. The CDR3 totals 15 residues. The germline gives CDR1 SGHTA, CDR2 FQGNSA. CDR3 region: CASSLSRDGGATQYF. The DNA for the CDR3 is TGTGCCAGCAGCTTAAGTCGTGACGGGGGGGCGACGCAGTATTTT. The variable domain in full, with the rest retrieved from reference TRBV7-2 and TRBJ2-3, is GAGVSQSPSNKVTEKGKDVELRCDPISGHTALYWYRQSLGQGLEFLIYFQGNSAPDKSGLPSDRFSAERTGGSVSTLTIQRTQQEDSAVYLCASSLSRDGGATQYFGPGTRLTVL.

The rearrangement joins TRBV2 to TRBJ1-2, with a possible D match to TRBD1 (6 bases). The length of the CDR3 is 12 residues. Trimming removed 6 bases at V and 6 bases at J, with 11 bases between. CDR1 is SNHLY, CDR2 FYNNEI, per germline. DNA for the CDR3: TGTGCCAGCAGGCAGGGGTTGGATGGCTACACCTTC. This codes for CASRQGLDGYTF.

V usage is TRBV12-5 and J usage is TRBJ1-4; a possible D gene is TRBD1 (6 bases). The CDR3 is made up of 16 amino acids. Trimming stripped 3 bases from V and 0 bases from J, with 11 bases between. The V gene's germline CDR1 is LGHNT and CDR2 FRNRAP. CDR3 residues: CASGFSRTATNEKLFF. CDR3 bases: TGTGCTAGTGGTTTCTCTCGGACAGCAACTAATGAAAAACTGTTTTTT.

V gene TRBV4-2 combines with J gene TRBJ2-7, with 9 bases lining up with TRBD2. The germline V gene has CDR1 LGHNA and CDR2 YNFKEQ. The CDR3 is made up of 16 amino acids. V shed 3 bases, J shed 4 bases, and the junction held 10 bases outside the gene matches. The CDR3 DNA reads TGTGCCAGCAGCCAGGCCGCCGGGACTAGCACGTACGAGCAGTACTTC. Amino acid sequence: CASSQAAGTSTYEQYF.

The rearrangement links TRBV30 to TRBJ2-7, with 7 bases matching TRBD1. Germline CDR1 GTSNPN, CDR2 SVGIG (reference sequence). The CDR3 is 15 amino acids. V lost 0 bases, J lost 2 bases, and 7 bases stayed unmatched. DNA of the CDR3: TGTGCCTGGAGTGTACCGGACAGGAATACCTACGAGCAGTACTTC. Translated: CAWSVPDRNTYEQYF.